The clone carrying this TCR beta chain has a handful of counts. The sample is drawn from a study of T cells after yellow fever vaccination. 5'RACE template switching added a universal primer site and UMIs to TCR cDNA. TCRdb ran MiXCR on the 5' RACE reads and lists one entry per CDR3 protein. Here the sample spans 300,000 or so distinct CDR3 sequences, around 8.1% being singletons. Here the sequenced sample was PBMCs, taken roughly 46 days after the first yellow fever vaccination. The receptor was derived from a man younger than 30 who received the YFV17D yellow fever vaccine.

For the CDR3, the DNA is TGCGCCAGCAGCCTATTTGGACAGGGCGAAGCTTTCTTT. Encoded protein: CASSLFGQGEAFF. The rearrangement links TRBV5-1 to TRBJ1-1; 8 nucleotides match TRBD1. This CDR3 comprises 13 residues. Trimming removed 4 bases from V and 8 bases from J; junction bases left unmatched: 7. Germline CDR1 is SGHRS and CDR2 is YFSETQ.